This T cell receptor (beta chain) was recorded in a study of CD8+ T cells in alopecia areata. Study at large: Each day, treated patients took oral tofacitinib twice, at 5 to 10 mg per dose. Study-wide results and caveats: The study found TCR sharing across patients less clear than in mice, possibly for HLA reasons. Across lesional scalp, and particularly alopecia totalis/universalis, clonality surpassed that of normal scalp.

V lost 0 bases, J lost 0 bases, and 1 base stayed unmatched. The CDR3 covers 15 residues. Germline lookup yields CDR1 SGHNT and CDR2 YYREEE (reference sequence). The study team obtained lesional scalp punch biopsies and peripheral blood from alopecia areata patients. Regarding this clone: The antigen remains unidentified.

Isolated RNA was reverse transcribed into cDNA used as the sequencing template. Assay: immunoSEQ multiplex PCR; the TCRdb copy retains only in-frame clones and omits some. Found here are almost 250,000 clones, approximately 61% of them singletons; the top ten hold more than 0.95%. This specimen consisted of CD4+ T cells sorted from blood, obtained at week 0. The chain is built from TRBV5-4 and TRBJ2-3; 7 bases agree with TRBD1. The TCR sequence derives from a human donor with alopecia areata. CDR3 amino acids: CASSLGQGSTDTQYF. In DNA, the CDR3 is TGTGCCAGCAGCTTGGGACAGGGTAGCACAGATACGCAGTATTTT.